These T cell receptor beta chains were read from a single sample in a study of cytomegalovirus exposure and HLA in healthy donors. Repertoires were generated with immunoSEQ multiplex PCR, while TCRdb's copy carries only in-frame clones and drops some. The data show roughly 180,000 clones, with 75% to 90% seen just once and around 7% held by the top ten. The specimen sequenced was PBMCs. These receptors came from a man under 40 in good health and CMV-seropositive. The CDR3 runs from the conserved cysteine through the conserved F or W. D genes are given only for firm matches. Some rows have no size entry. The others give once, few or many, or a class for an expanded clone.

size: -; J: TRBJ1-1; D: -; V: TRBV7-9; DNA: TGTGCCAGCAGTCAAGGCTCCAGGGTGGGCACTGAAGCTTTCTTT; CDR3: CASSQGSRVGTEAFF
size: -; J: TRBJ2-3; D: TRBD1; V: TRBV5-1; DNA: TGCGCCAGCAGCCCTGCGGGACAGGGGACAGATACGCAGTATTTT; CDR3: CASSPAGQGTDTQYF
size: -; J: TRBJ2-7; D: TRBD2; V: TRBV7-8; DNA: TGTGCCAGCAGCTTAGGGACTAGCGGGGGGGCCACCCGGGGCTACGAGCAGTACTTC; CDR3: CASSLGTSGGATRGYEQYF
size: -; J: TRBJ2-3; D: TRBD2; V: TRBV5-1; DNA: TGCGCCAGCAGACCACCTGCGGGGGGCACAGATACGCAGTATTTT; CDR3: CASRPPAGGTDTQYF
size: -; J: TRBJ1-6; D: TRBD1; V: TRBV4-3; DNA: TGCGCCAGCAGCCAAGATGTGGGACAGTATAATTCACCCCTCCACTTT; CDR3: CASSQDVGQYNSPLHF
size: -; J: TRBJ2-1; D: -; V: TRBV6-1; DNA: TGTGCCAGCAAAATTTTCGGTAGCTACAATGAGCAGTTCTTC; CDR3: CASKIFGSYNEQFF
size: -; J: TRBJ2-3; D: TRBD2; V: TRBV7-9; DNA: TGTGCCAGCAGCCTGGGACTAGCAGCAGATACGCAGTATTTT; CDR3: CASSLGLAADTQYF
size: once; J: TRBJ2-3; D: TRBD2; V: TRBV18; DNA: TGTGCCAGCCTCAGGGCGGGAGCCACAGATACGCAGTATTTT; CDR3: CASLRAGATDTQYF
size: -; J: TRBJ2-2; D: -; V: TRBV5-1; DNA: TGCGCCAGCAGCCCGCTAGCGAAAAACACCGGGGAGCTGTTTTTT; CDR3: CASSPLAKNTGELFF
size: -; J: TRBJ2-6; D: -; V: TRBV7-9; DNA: TGTGCCAGCAGCTTAGAAGCCGACAGATCCTTTGGGGCCAACGTCCTGACTTTC; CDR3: CASSLEADRSFGANVLTF
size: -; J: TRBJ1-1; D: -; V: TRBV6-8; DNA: TGTGCCAGCAGTTACCCGAGGGGGACGAACACTGAAGCTTTCTTT; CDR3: CASSYPRGTNTEAFF
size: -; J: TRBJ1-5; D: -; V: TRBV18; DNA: TGTGCCAGCTCACCATCTCCAGGGGTCGATCAGCCCCAGCATTTT; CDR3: CASSPSPGVDQPQHF
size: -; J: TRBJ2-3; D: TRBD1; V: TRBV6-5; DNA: TGTGCCAGCAGTCCGGTGACAGGGGTGACGGATACGCAGTATTTT; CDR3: CASSPVTGVTDTQYF
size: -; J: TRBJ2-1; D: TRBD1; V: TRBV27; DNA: TGTGCCAGCAGTTCCCTGCTCCGTCGACAGGGGAGGAATGAGCAGTTCTTC; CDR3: CASSSLLRRQGRNEQFF
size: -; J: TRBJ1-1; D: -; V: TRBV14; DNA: TGTGCCAGCAGCCAAGATGGGGAGGGACGGAACACTGAAGCTTTCTTT; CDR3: CASSQDGEGRNTEAFF
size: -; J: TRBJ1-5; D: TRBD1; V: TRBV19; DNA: TGTGCCAGTAGTATAGTTCAGGGGGGTCAGCCCCAGCATTTT; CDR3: CASSIVQGGQPQHF
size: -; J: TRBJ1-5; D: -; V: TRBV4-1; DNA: TGCGCCAGCAGCCAAGAACTGGATCAGCCCCAGCATTTT; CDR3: CASSQELDQPQHF
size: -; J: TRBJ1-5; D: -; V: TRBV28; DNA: TGTGCCAGCACCCTTGGGGGCCGTCAGCCCCAGCATTTT; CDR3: CASTLGGRQPQHF
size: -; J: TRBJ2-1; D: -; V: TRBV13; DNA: TGTGCCAGCAGCTGCCTAGGAACTGAGCAGTTCTTC; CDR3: CASSCLGTEQFF
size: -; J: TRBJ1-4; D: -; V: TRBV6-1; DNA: TGTGCCAGCAGTGGGGGGCGGGTGGGTGAAAAACTGTTTTTT; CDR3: CASSGGRVGEKLFF
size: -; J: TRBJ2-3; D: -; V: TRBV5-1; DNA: TGCGCCAGCAGCTTGGATTCTTTCCCAGATACGCAGTATTTT; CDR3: CASSLDSFPDTQYF
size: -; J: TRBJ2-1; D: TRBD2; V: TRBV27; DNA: TGTGCCAGCAGTCCGACCGACGGTACTAGCGGGAGATACAATGAGCAGTTCTTC; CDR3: CASSPTDGTSGRYNEQFF
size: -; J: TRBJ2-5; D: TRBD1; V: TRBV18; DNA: TGTGCCAGCTCACCACCGACAGGGGGCTTGGTCCAAGAGACCCAGTACTTC; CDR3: CASSPPTGGLVQETQYF
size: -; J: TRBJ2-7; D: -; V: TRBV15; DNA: TGTGCCACCAGCAGAGACCCCTATTCTCTGGGGGCGCGGAACGAGCAGTACTTC; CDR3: CATSRDPYSLGARNEQYF
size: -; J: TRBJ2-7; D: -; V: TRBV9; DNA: TGTGCCAGCAGCGTAGGCGGGGCCGCCTACGAGCAGTACTTC; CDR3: CASSVGGAAYEQYF
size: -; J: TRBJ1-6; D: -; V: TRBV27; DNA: TGTGCCAGCAGTTTATCGCCGGGGGTGAACTATAATTCACCCCTCCACTTT; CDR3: CASSLSPGVNYNSPLHF
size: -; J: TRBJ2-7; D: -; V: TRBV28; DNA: TGTGCCAGTTTAAGCGGGCCTAACGAGCAGTACTTC; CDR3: CASLSGPNEQYF
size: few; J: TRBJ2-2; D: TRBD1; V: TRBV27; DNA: TGTGCCAGCAGTTTAACAGGGGGTACCGGGGAGCTGTTTTTT; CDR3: CASSLTGGTGELFF
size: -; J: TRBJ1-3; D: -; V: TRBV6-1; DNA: TGTGCCAGCAGTGAATCGGGGAAGAATGACATATATTTT; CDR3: CASSESGKNDIYF
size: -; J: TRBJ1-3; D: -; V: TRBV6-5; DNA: TGTGCCAGCAGTGATGGAGCGTCTGGAAACACCATATATTTT; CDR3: CASSDGASGNTIYF
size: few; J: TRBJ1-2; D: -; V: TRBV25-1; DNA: TGTGCCAGCAGTGAAGGGCTGAACTATGGCTACACCTTC; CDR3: CASSEGLNYGYTF
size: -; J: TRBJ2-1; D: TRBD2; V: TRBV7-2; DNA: TGTGCCAGCACTGTCGTCCTAGCGGGAGCCAATGAGCAGTTCTTC; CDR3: CASTVVLAGANEQFF